The following is a T cell receptor (beta chain) sequence with its context. Antigen unknown. Sequencing targeted TCR beta in blood CD8+ and CD4+ T cells. This entry is derived from a study of CD8 T cells in Susac syndrome. Regarding the study as a whole: It was acknowledged by the study that relatively few individuals were included in its TCR sequencing and HLA analysis.

This CDR3 is built from 14 residues. V lost 4 bases and J lost 5; bases outside the gene matches: 7. Germline CDR1 and CDR2: SQVTM and ANQGSEA. RNA in amounts of roughly 0.45 to 1 ug was reverse transcribed with random hexamers. TCRdb processed the immunoSEQ multiplex PCR reads anew with MiXCR; each CDR3 protein has one entry. The profile shows some 180,000 distinct CDR3 sequences, just under 95% of them singletons. This sequence originates from a human donor in good health. The chain carries TRBV29-1 and TRBJ2-5; 10 nucleotides agree with TRBD2. Sequences were obtained from CD4+ T cells from PBMCs. This CDR3 is CSVASGSIVETQYF. The CDR3 nucleotides read TGCAGCGTTGCTAGCGGGAGTATTGTGGAGACCCAGTACTTC.